A selection of T cell receptor beta chains follows, all from one sample in a study of T cells in Graves' hyperthyroidism and ophthalmopathy. TCRdb reprocessed the multiplex PCR reads with MiXCR, giving one entry per CDR3 protein. Of about 590,000 distinct CDR3 sequences in the sample, approximately 14% were seen once. The sample comprised blood. Receptor source: a woman in her twenties or thirties with Graves' hyperthyroidism. CDR3s include the opening cysteine and the closing phenylalanine or tryptophan. A D gene is named only where the DNA matches it firmly. Clone size, where shown, is once, few, many, or a class for clones that have expanded.

TRBJ2-1 many 15 TRBV11-2 NA CASSPRGLSYNEQFF TGTGCCAGCAGCCCCCGAGGACTTAGCTACAATGAGCAGTTCTTC
TRBJ2-5 few 14 TRBV5-1 TRBD2 CASSPGLEKETQYF TGCGCCAGCAGCCCGGGACTAGAGAAAGAGACCCAGTACTTC
TRBJ2-7 many 14 TRBV20-1 TRBD1 CSARPGQGGNEQYF TGCAGTGCTAGACCGGGACAGGGTGGAAACGAGCAGTACTTC
TRBJ2-3 NA 16 TRBV4-1 TRBD2 CASRLTSVGSTDTQYF TGCGCCAGCAGACTTACTAGCGTGGGGAGCACAGATACGCAGTATTTT
TRBJ2-1 NA 18 TRBV5-1 TRBD2 CASRPGLADFSPHSEQFF TGCGCCAGCAGACCTGGACTAGCGGATTTCTCCCCCCACAGTGAGCAGTTCTTC
TRBJ1-2 NA 16 TRBV4-1 NA CASSQDAPGPYYGYTF TGCGCCAGCAGCCAAGATGCCCCCGGACCATACTATGGCTACACCTTC
TRBJ2-1 many 16 TRBV6-5 TRBD2 CASSYTSGRIYNEQFF TGTGCCAGCAGTTACACTAGCGGAAGAATTTACAATGAGCAGTTCTTC
TRBJ2-3 many 15 TRBV7-9 TRBD1 CASSIGQGAADTQYF TGTGCCAGCAGCATAGGACAGGGGGCTGCGGATACGCAGTATTTT
TRBJ2-5 few 11 TRBV7-9 NA CASSLDNNRYF TGTGCCAGCAGCCTGGACAATAACAGGTACTTC
TRBJ2-2 NA 15 TRBV9 TRBD1 CASSVVQGATGELFF TGTGCCAGCAGCGTAGTACAGGGGGCCACCGGGGAGCTGTTTTTT
TRBJ1-4 NA 14 TRBV7-8 NA CASSLGLSSEKLFF TGTGCCAGCAGCTTAGGTCTAAGTAGTGAAAAACTGTTTTTT
TRBJ2-1 few 17 TRBV12-3/TRBV12-4 TRBD2 CASSLRTSGGSYNEQFF TGTGCCAGCAGCCTCCGAACTAGCGGGGGCTCCTACAATGAGCAGTTCTTC
TRBJ1-1 NA 14 TRBV5-8 TRBD1 CASSRKTGTTEAFF TGTGCCAGCAGCAGAAAGACAGGGACCACTGAAGCTTTCTTT
TRBJ2-1 many 16 TRBV28 TRBD2 CASSRLAGDAYNEQFF TGTGCCAGCAGCCGACTAGCGGGAGACGCCTACAATGAGCAGTTCTTC
TRBJ2-1 many 13 TRBV7-2 NA CASSPTPSGEQFF TGTGCCAGCAGCCCAACCCCAAGCGGTGAGCAGTTCTTC
TRBJ2-1 many 15 TRBV7-2 NA CASSLAQTPYNEQFF TGTGCCAGCAGCTTAGCCCAGACTCCCTACAATGAGCAGTTCTTC
TRBJ2-1 NA 12 TRBV9 NA CASRGALGEQFF TGTGCCAGTCGGGGGGCCTTGGGCGAGCAGTTCTTC
TRBJ2-1 NA 18 TRBV7-9 NA CASSPLSLGGGSYNEQFF TGTGCCAGCAGCCCCCTCAGCCTCGGGGGAGGATCTTACAATGAGCAGTTCTTC
TRBJ2-1 NA 13 TRBV10-1 TRBD1 CAKYRGFSNEQFF TGCGCCAAGTACAGGGGCTTTTCGAATGAGCAGTTCTTC
TRBJ1-5 many 15 TRBV2 NA CASSGQKISNQPQHF TGTGCCAGCAGTGGACAGAAGATAAGCAATCAGCCCCAGCATTTT
TRBJ1-2 NA 15 TRBV27 NA CASRTGASKFYGYTF TGTGCCAGCAGGACCGGGGCCTCAAAGTTCTATGGCTACACCTTC
TRBJ2-7 NA 14 TRBV27 NA CASSLLTGLDEQYF TGTGCCAGCAGTTTATTAACCGGTCTGGACGAGCAGTACTTC
TRBJ2-1 few 15 TRBV3-1 NA CASSQEPGLPYEQFF TGTGCCAGCAGCCAAGAACCGGGGCTCCCGTATGAGCAGTTCTTC
TRBJ2-7 many 14 TRBV5-1 TRBD2 CASTEAGGLSEQYF TGCGCCAGCACAGAAGCGGGAGGGCTCTCCGAGCAGTACTTC
TRBJ1-4 NA 15 TRBV18 TRBD1 CASSRQGGLNEKLFF TGTGCCAGCTCAAGACAGGGGGGCCTTAATGAAAAACTGTTTTTT
TRBJ2-3 many 14 TRBV7-2 NA CASSLGLVTDTQYF TGTGCCAGCAGCTTAGGGCTAGTAACAGATACGCAGTATTTT
TRBJ1-4 few 14 TRBV5-8 NA CASSVPGKYEKLFF TGTGCCAGCAGCGTGCCGGGAAAGTACGAAAAACTGTTTTTT
TRBJ1-1 many 15 TRBV5-6 NA CASGHLMTVNTEAFF TGTGCCAGTGGGCACCTCATGACAGTGAACACTGAAGCTTTCTTT
TRBJ2-7 NA 15 TRBV27 TRBD2 CASSPWTSGAYGQYF TGTGCCAGCAGCCCGTGGACTAGCGGGGCCTACGGGCAGTACTTC
TRBJ1-4 many 14 TRBV11-2 TRBD1 CASSRDRGREKLFF TGTGCCAGCAGCCGGGACAGGGGGCGTGAAAAACTGTTTTTT
TRBJ2-7 few 14 TRBV4-2 TRBD2 CASSLSGSTYEQYF TGTGCCAGCAGCTTAAGCGGGAGTACTTACGAGCAGTACTTC
TRBJ1-6 few 17 TRBV3-1 NA CASSSPAGRSYNSPLHF TGTGCCAGCAGCTCCCCGGCAGGCCGCTCCTATAATTCACCCCTCCACTTT
TRBJ2-1 few 15 TRBV19 NA CASSDTSFSYNEQFF TGTGCCAGTAGTGATACTAGCTTTTCCTACAATGAGCAGTTCTTC
TRBJ2-7 many 15 TRBV7-9 NA CASSLGGGLSYEQYF TGTGCCAGCAGCTTAGGTGGGGGGCTTTCCTACGAGCAGTACTTC
TRBJ2-5 few 16 TRBV6-1 TRBD1 CASSLPIQGAGETQYF TGTGCCAGCAGTTTGCCAATACAGGGGGCAGGAGAGACCCAGTACTTC
TRBJ2-7 NA 12 TRBV20-1 TRBD1 CSAPGQSNEQYF TGCAGTGCGCCGGGACAGTCTAACGAGCAGTACTTC
TRBJ2-5 NA 14 TRBV20-1 NA CSARTRSGQETQYF TGCAGTGCTAGAACCCGGTCGGGCCAAGAGACCCAGTACTTC
TRBJ2-1 many 12 TRBV28 NA CASSPGQRRQFF TGTGCCAGCAGTCCTGGACAGCGGCGGCAGTTCTTC
TRBJ2-2 few 15 TRBV28 TRBD2 CASRAASGSYGELFF TGTGCCAGCCGAGCGGCTAGCGGGAGTTACGGGGAGCTGTTTTTT
TRBJ2-1 many 16 TRBV27 TRBD2 CASSAGTSGPYNEQFF TGTGCCAGCAGTGCAGGGACTAGCGGCCCCTACAATGAGCAGTTCTTC
TRBJ2-6 few 14 TRBV20-1 NA CSAVQSSGANVLTF TGCAGTGCAGTACAGAGCTCTGGGGCCAACGTCCTGACTTTC
TRBJ1-2 many 12 TRBV2 NA CASTKWGDGYTF TGTGCCAGCACCAAGTGGGGGGATGGCTACACCTTC
TRBJ2-1 many 17 TRBV28 TRBD2 CASSQDEDGEGYNEQFF TGTGCCAGCAGCCAGGACGAGGACGGGGAGGGGTACAATGAGCAGTTCTTC
TRBJ2-7 NA 13 TRBV5-1 NA CASSPPDSYEQYF TGCGCCAGCAGCCCACCCGACAGCTACGAGCAGTACTTC
TRBJ2-1 NA 13 TRBV7-9 NA CASSPGVGFLQFF TGTGCCAGCAGCCCCGGGGTCGGGTTTCTGCAGTTCTTC
TRBJ2-2 NA 17 TRBV12-5 TRBD1 CASGLVTGTENTGELFF TGTGCTAGTGGTTTGGTTACCGGGACAGAAAACACCGGGGAGCTGTTTTTT
TRBJ2-7 NA 14 TRBV6-5 NA CASSYSMSGNEQYF TGTGCCAGCAGTTACTCGATGAGCGGAAACGAGCAGTACTTC
TRBJ2-1 many 13 TRBV11-2 NA CASSLNPNLEQFF TGTGCCAGCAGCTTAAACCCCAATCTTGAGCAGTTCTTC
TRBJ2-3 few 12 TRBV5-1 NA CASSDYTDTQYF TGCGCCAGCAGCGACTACACAGATACGCAGTATTTT
TRBJ2-7 few 14 TRBV6-2/TRBV6-3 TRBD2 CASSQPRGSYEQYF TGTGCCAGCAGCCAGCCCCGCGGGAGCTACGAGCAGTACTTC
TRBJ1-2 many 15 TRBV7-9 TRBD1 CASSLGNRGFDGYTF TGTGCCAGCAGCTTAGGGAACAGGGGATTCGATGGCTACACCTTC
TRBJ1-5 NA 12 TRBV27 NA CASSRYNQPQHF TGTGCCAGCAGTAGATATAATCAGCCCCAGCATTTT
TRBJ2-7 NA 15 TRBV27 TRBD2 CASSPRGTSGYEQYF TGTGCCAGCAGCCCGAGAGGGACTAGCGGCTACGAGCAGTACTTC